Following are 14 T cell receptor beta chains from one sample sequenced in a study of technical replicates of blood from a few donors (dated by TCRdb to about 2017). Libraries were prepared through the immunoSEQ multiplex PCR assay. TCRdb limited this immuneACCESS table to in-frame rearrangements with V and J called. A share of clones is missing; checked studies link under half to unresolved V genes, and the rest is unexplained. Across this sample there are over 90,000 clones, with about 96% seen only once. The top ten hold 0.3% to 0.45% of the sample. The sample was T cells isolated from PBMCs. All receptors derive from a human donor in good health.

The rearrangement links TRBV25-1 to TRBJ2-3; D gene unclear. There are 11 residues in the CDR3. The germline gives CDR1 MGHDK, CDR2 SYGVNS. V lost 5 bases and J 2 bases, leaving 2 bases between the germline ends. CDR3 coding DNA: TGTGCCAGCAGTTACACAGATACGCAGTATTTT. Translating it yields CASSYTDTQYF. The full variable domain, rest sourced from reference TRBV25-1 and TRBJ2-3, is EADIYQTPRYLVIGTGKKITLECSQTMGHDKMYWYQQDPGMELHLIHYSYGVNSTEKGDLSSESTVSRIRTEHFPLTLESARPSHTSQYLCASSYTDTQYFGPGTRLTVL.

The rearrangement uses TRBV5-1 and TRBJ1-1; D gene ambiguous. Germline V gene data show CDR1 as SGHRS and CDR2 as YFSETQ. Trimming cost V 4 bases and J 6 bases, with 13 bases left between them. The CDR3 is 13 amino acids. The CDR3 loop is CASSVSANAEAFF. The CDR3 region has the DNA TGCGCCAGCAGCGTCAGCGCTAACGCTGAAGCTTTCTTT.

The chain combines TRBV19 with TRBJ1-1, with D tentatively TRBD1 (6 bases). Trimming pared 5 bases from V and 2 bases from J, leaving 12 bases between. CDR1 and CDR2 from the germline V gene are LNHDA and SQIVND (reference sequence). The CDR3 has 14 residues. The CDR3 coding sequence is TGTGCCAGTAGTTCCAGGACAGCTAACACTGAAGCTTTCTTT. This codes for CASSSRTANTEAFF.

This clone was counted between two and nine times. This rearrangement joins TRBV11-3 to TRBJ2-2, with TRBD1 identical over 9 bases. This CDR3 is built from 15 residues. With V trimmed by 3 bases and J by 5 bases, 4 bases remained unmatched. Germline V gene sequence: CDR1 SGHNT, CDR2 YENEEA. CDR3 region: CASSLGTGQTGELFF. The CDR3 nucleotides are TGTGCCAGCAGCTTGGGGACAGGGCAGACCGGGGAGCTGTTTTTT.

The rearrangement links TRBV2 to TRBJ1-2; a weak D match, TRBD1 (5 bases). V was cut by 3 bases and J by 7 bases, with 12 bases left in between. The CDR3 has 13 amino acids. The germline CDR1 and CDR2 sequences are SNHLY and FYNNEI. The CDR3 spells CASSEEGWSGYTF. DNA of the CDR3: TGTGCCAGCAGTGAGGAGGGGTGGAGTGGCTACACCTTC.

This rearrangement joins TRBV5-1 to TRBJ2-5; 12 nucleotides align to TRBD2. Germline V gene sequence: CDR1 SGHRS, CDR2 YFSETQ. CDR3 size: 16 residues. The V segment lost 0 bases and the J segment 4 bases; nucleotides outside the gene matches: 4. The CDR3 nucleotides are TGCGCCAGCAGCTTGGCGGGGGGACTAGCGGGAGAGACCCAGTACTTC. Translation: CASSLAGGLAGETQYF.

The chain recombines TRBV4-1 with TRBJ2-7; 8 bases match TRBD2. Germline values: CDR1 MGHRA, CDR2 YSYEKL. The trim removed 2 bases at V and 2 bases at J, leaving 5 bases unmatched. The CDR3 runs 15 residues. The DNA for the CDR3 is TGCGCCAGCAGCCAAATGCGGGAGGATCCCTACGAGCAGTACTTC. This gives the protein CASSQMREDPYEQYF.

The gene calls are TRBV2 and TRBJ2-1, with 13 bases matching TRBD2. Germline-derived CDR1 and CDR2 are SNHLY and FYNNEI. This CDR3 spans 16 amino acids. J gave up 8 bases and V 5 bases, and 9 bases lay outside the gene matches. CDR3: CASSLRTSGSRDEQFF. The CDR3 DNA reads TGTGCCAGCAGTCTAAGGACTAGCGGGAGTAGGGATGAGCAGTTCTTC.

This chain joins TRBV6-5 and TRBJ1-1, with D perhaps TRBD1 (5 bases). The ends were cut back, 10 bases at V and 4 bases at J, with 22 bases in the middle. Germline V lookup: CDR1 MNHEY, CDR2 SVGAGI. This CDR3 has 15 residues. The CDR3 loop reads CATSRGREGSTEAFF. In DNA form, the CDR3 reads TGTGCCACTTCCCGGGGCAGGGAGGGGAGCACTGAAGCTTTCTTT.

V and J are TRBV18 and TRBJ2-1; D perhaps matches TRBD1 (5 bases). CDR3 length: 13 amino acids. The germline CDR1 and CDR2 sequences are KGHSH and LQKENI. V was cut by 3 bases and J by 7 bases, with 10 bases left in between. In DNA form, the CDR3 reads TGTGCCAGCTCACCTTATAGGGGTAATGAGCAGTTCTTC. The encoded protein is CASSPYRGNEQFF.

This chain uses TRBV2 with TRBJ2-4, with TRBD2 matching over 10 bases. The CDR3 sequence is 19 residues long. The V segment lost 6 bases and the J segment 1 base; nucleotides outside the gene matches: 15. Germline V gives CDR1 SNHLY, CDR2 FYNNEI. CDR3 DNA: TGTGCCAGCAGCGAAAGGCTAGCGGGAGCTGCGGTGGCCAAAAACATTCAGTACTTC. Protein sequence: CASSERLAGAAVAKNIQYF.

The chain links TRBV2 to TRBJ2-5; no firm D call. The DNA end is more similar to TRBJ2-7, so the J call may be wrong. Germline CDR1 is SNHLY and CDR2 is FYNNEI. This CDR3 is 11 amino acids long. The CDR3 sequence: CASSAFYEQYF. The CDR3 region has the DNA TGTGCCAGCAGTGCCTTCTACGAGCAGTACTTC.

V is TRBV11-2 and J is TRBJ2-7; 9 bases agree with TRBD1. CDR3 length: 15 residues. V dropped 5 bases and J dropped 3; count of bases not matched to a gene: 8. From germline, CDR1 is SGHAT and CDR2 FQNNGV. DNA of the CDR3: TGTGCCAGCAGCCCCGGGACAGGGAAAGGCTACGAGCAGTACTTC. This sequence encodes CASSPGTGKGYEQYF.

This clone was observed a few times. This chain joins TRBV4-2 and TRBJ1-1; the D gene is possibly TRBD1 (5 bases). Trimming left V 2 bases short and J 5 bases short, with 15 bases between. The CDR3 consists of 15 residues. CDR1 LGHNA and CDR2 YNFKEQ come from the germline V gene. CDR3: CASSQHGGAGTEAFF. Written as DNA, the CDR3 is TGTGCCAGCAGCCAACACGGCGGGGCCGGGACTGAAGCTTTCTTT.